This T cell receptor (beta chain) appears in the sequencing data of a study of blood T cell repertoires in COVID-19. Study information: Some COVID-19 samples were acute and others convalescent; all came from the United States, Italy and Spain. PBMCs, B-cell-depleted T cells, or T cells were the source of the cDNA or gDNA that made up the material.

This CDR3 is 13 amino acids long. CDR1 SGHRS and CDR2 YFSETQ come from the germline V gene. Trimming at V came to 4 bases and at J to 8 bases, leaving 6 bases not matched to a gene. Original processing notes: Estimated nucleated cell counts came from reference gene primer amplification. Data came from immunoSEQ multiplex PCR; TCRdb stores just in-frame clones and leaves some out. V and J calls plus clone size are reproduced from that table; the DNA served to infer D and trimming. Among approximately 170,000 clones listed, approximately 85% were seen once. This sequence joins TRBV5-1 and TRBJ1-2, with 9 bases identical to TRBD1. This TCR derives from a man aged 55 to 69 with active or convalescent COVID-19. The sample consisted of peripheral blood. The DNA for the CDR3 is TGCGCCAGCAGCCCCGACAGGGGGATCGGCTACACCTTC. Protein sequence: CASSPDRGIGYTF.